The rows below give T cell receptor beta chains drawn from one sample of a study of OX40 agonist ivuxolimab in advanced cancers. Assay used: immunoSEQ multiplex PCR; TCRdb lists only in-frame clones, some missing. The sample yields 70,000 or so clones, 70% to 90% seen once. Sample: CD4+ or CD8+ T cells sorted from blood, taken in a trial of the OX40 agonist ivuxolimab. All receptors come from an adult with an advanced solid tumor such as melanoma, head and neck, liver or kidney cancer. CDR3s include the opening cysteine and the closing phenylalanine or tryptophan. The order of the fields is D gene, J gene, V gene, CDR3 protein, CDR3 DNA. The D gene is left open where the match is weak.

D: NA
J: TRBJ1-1
V: TRBV29-1
CDR3: CSVGNLEAFF
DNA: TGCAGCGTTGGAAATTTGGAAGCTTTCTTT

D: NA
J: TRBJ1-5
V: TRBV15
CDR3: CATSSRQVNQPQHF
DNA: TGTGCCACCAGCAGCCGACAAGTCAATCAGCCCCAGCATTTT

D: NA
J: TRBJ2-1
V: TRBV28
CDR3: CASSFGGADEQFF
DNA: TGTGCCAGCAGTTTTGGGGGGGCCGATGAGCAGTTCTTC

D: NA
J: TRBJ1-5
V: TRBV29-1
CDR3: CSVGDSSNQPQHF
DNA: TGCAGCGTTGGTGACAGTAGCAATCAGCCCCAGCATTTT

D: NA
J: TRBJ2-7
V: TRBV30
CDR3: CAWSLLSGAYEQYF
DNA: TGTGCCTGGAGTCTCCTTTCTGGGGCCTACGAGCAGTACTTC

D: NA
J: TRBJ2-2
V: TRBV6-1
CDR3: CASSVKGTPGELFF
DNA: TGTGCCAGCAGTGTAAAAGGGACCCCCGGGGAGCTGTTTTTT

D: NA
J: TRBJ1-5
V: TRBV7-2
CDR3: CASSPSGGNQPQHF
DNA: TGTGCCAGCAGCCCTTCGGGGGGCAATCAGCCCCAGCATTTT

D: NA
J: TRBJ1-2
V: TRBV7-6
CDR3: CASSLVPENYGYTF
DNA: TGTGCCAGCAGCTTAGTGCCAGAGAACTATGGCTACACCTTC

D: NA
J: TRBJ2-5
V: TRBV5-1
CDR3: CASSLSGVNIQETQYF
DNA: TGCGCCAGCAGCTTGTCCGGGGTTAACATCCAAGAGACCCAGTACTTC

D: NA
J: TRBJ2-1
V: TRBV5-4
CDR3: CASSFPRSGWNNEQFF
DNA: TGTGCCAGCAGCTTTCCGCGTTCCGGGTGGAACAATGAGCAGTTCTTC

D: NA
J: TRBJ1-5
V: TRBV6-6
CDR3: CASKIREYSNQPQHF
DNA: TGTGCCAGCAAGATCAGGGAATATAGCAATCAGCCCCAGCATTTT

D: NA
J: TRBJ1-2
V: TRBV30
CDR3: CAWSNLPTGKGYTF
DNA: TGTGCCTGGAGTAATCTCCCTACAGGAAAGGGCTACACCTTC

D: NA
J: TRBJ2-5
V: TRBV5-1
CDR3: CASSWDRGWETQYF
DNA: TGCGCCAGCAGCTGGGATCGCGGATGGGAGACCCAGTACTTC

D: NA
J: TRBJ1-2
V: TRBV11-2
CDR3: CASRSVTGYAYGYTF
DNA: TGTGCCAGCAGGTCCGTAACAGGGTACGCCTATGGCTACACCTTC

D: NA
J: TRBJ2-3
V: TRBV10-3
CDR3: CAISDGGGPDTQYF
DNA: TGTGCCATCAGTGATGGGGGGGGGCCAGATACGCAGTATTTT

D: NA
J: TRBJ2-2
V: TRBV9
CDR3: CASPMGSKGGDTGELFF
DNA: TGTGCCAGCCCGATGGGGTCTAAAGGGGGGGACACCGGGGAGCTGTTTTTT

D: NA
J: TRBJ1-3
V: TRBV5-6
CDR3: CASSLPTSGNTIYF
DNA: TGTGCCAGCAGCTTGCCCACCTCTGGAAACACCATATATTTT